The 23 T cell receptor beta chains below were found in one sample sequenced in a study of early T cells in non-severe SARS-CoV-2 infection. TCRdb reanalysed the 5' RACE reads using MiXCR and keeps one entry per CDR3 protein. The table records 37,000 or so distinct CDR3 sequences, around 4.5% of them present only once. The material sequenced was whole blood. The receptors originated from an adult who was a healthcare worker with PCR-confirmed SARS-CoV-2 infection or an uninfected control (not recorded which).

This clonotype was seen only a few times. The V and J genes are TRBV7-2 and TRBJ2-1; no firm D call. Trimming shortened V by 0 bases and J by 9 bases, and 9 bases separated the two germline ends. The germline V gene encodes CDR1 SGHTA and CDR2 FQGNSA. The CDR3 totals 13 residues. CDR3 DNA sequence: TGTGCCAGCAGCTTAGCCCATCCCACTGAGCAGTTCTTC. Translating it yields CASSLAHPTEQFF.

This clonotype was seen many times. The gene calls are TRBV11-2 and TRBJ2-3; D is unclear. The V gene's germline CDR1 is SGHAT and CDR2 FQNNGV. V gave up 5 bases and J gave up 5 bases, with 11 bases separating them. The CDR3 is made up of 13 amino acids. The CDR3 DNA reads as TGTGCCAGCAGCCTCATGTTGGGAGATACGCAGTATTTT. Translation gives CASSLMLGDTQYF.

This clonotype was seen ten or more times. For the CDR3, the DNA is TGTGCCAGCAGCCAACCCCGCGGGCAGGAAGTGTACCAAGAGACCCAGTACTTC. Its protein is CASSQPRGQEVYQETQYF. The V gene is TRBV3-1, the J gene TRBJ2-5, with a weak D call TRBD2 (5 bases). The V end was cut by 2 bases, the J end by 0 bases, with 19 bases between. The CDR3 has 18 amino acids. The germline gives CDR1 LGHDT, CDR2 YNNKEL (reference sequence).

This clonotype was recorded a few times. The chain links TRBV7-2 to TRBJ2-1; TRBD2 aligns across 10 bases. The CDR3 is made up of 15 amino acids. J was trimmed by 2 bases and V by 5 bases; bases with no gene match: 3. The germline gives CDR1 SGHTA, CDR2 FQGNSA. DNA for the CDR3: TGTGCCAGCAGCGCCAGCGGGGGGGCCTACAATGAGCAGTTCTTC. This sequence encodes CASSASGGAYNEQFF. Full variable domain (rest looked up from reference TRBV7-2 and TRBJ2-1): GAGVSQSPSNKVTEKGKDVELRCDPISGHTALYWYRQSLGQGLEFLIYFQGNSAPDKSGLPSDRFSAERTGGSVSTLTIQRTQQEDSAVYLCASSASGGAYNEQFFGPGTRLTVL.

Comments on this clonotype: This may stem from a read error, because a much larger clone lies one nucleotide away. This chain uses TRBV6-5 with TRBJ2-5; TRBD1 is a possible D gene (5 bases). CDR3 length: 12 residues. Germline lookup yields CDR1 MNHEY and CDR2 SVGAGI. The CDR3 nucleotides are TGTGTCAGCATCGACAGTAAAGAGACCCAGTACTTC. Its protein product is CVSIDSKETQYF.

This clonotype was observed a few times. V usage is TRBV30 and J usage is TRBJ1-4; 8 bases map to TRBD1. Germline V gene data show CDR1 as GTSNPN and CDR2 as SVGIG (reference sequence). The CDR3 is 15 residues long. The trim removed 3 bases at V and 8 bases at J, leaving 11 bases unmatched. CDR3 residues: CAWSASGTGREKLFF. The CDR3 nucleotides are TGTGCCTGGAGCGCCTCCGGGACAGGACGGGAAAAACTGTTTTTT.

This clonotype was counted a few times. The J gene is TRBJ2-1, the V gene TRBV6-5, with D perhaps assigned TRBD1 or TRBD2 (6 bases each). CDR1 MNHEY and CDR2 SVGAGI come from the germline V gene. The V end lost 7 bases, the J end lost 15 bases, and 22 bases lay between the germline ends. The CDR3 is 13 amino acids. CDR3 in amino acids: CASKREGGGDRFF. DNA of the CDR3: TGTGCCAGCAAACGAGAAGGGGGAGGAGACAGGTTCTTC.

A note on this clonotype: A much larger clone differs from this one at a single base, so this may be a read error. V gene TRBV7-2 combines with J gene TRBJ2-5, with 10 bases fitting TRBD2. This CDR3 region has 17 residues. The germline V gene encodes CDR1 SGHTA and CDR2 FQGNSA. This CDR3 is CAGSLVVLSGGTGTQYF. The CDR3 nucleotides are TGTGCCGGCAGCTTAGTGGTGCTTAGCGGGGGGACCGGGACCCAGTACTTC. The variable domain in full, with the rest retrieved from reference TRBV7-2 and TRBJ2-5, is GAGVSQSPSNKVTEKGKDVELRCDPISGHTALYWYRQSLGQGLEFLIYFQGNSAPDKSGLPSDRFSAERTGGSVSTLTIQRTQQEDSAVYLCAGSLVVLSGGTGTQYFGPGTRLLVL.

This clonotype came up a few times. The chain carries TRBV5-1 and TRBJ1-1; 9 bases align to TRBD1. The germline CDR1 and CDR2 sequences are SGHRS and YFSETQ. The CDR3 spans 14 residues. V trimming: 4 bases; J trimming: 5 bases; junction bases outside the gene matches: 6. This chain's CDR3 is CASSPDRGITEAFF. The CDR3 nucleotides are TGCGCCAGCAGCCCGGACAGGGGAATTACTGAAGCTTTCTTT.

To note about this clonotype: This may be a read error: a much more frequent sequence differs by one nucleotide. The chain links TRBV3-1 to TRBJ2-3, with TRBD2 matching over 9 bases. Germline CDR1 LGHDT, CDR2 YNNKEL (reference sequence). V trimming: 4 bases; J trimming: 2 bases; junction bases outside the gene matches: 10. The CDR3 has 17 residues. CDR3 sequence reads: CASSRRTSERVTDTQYF. The CDR3 DNA reads as TGTGCCAGCAGCCGCCGGACTAGCGAGAGGGTCACAGATACGCAGTATTTT.

This clonotype was observed many times. The J gene is TRBJ2-1, the V gene TRBV27; no definite D call. V was cut by 4 bases and J by 7 bases, with 8 bases left in between. The CDR3 sequence is 12 residues long. The germline V gene has CDR1 MNHEY and CDR2 SMNVEV (reference sequence). The CDR3 loop reads CASSWGGNEQFF. The CDR3 coding sequence is TGTGCCAGCAGTTGGGGTGGGAATGAGCAGTTCTTC.

This clonotype is classed as medium-sized (0.01 to 0.1%). The chain has TRBV28 and TRBJ1-1, with a tentative D call TRBD1 (6 bases). Germline CDR1 reads MDHEN; CDR2 reads SYDVKM. V lost 5 bases, J lost 1 base, and 11 bases lay in between. The CDR3 loop spans 14 amino acids. The CDR3 DNA reads as TGTGCCAGCAGTCCTGGGACAAGGAACACTGAAGCTTTCTTT. Translated, it gives CASSPGTRNTEAFF.

This clonotype was observed at least ten times. The chain joins TRBV7-8 to TRBJ2-7; D ambiguous. CDR1 and CDR2 (germline): SGHVS, FQNEAQ. This CDR3 has 14 residues. V lost 4 bases to trimming and J lost 0 bases, with 10 bases between them. Written as DNA, the CDR3 is TGTGCCAGCAGCTCATGGTCAGACTCCTACGAGCAGTACTTC. As protein: CASSSWSDSYEQYF.

As DNA, the CDR3 is TGTGCCAGCAGCGGACACAGTGCCAGCAATCAGCCCCAGCATTTT. It specifies CASSGHSASNQPQHF. The chain is built from TRBV9 and TRBJ1-5, with D unresolved. V lost 3 bases to trimming and J lost 1 base, with 11 bases between them. The germline V gene has CDR1 SGDLS and CDR2 YYNGEE. This CDR3 comprises 15 residues. Full variable domain (remainder filled in from reference TRBV9 and TRBJ1-5): DSGVTQTPKHLITATGQRVTLRCSPRSGDLSVYWYQQSLDQGLQFLIQYYNGEERAKGNILERFSAQQFPDLHSELNLSSLELGDSALYFCASSGHSASNQPQHFGDGTRLSIL.

The chain has TRBV20-1 and TRBJ1-2; 8 nucleotides match TRBD1. This CDR3 has 13 amino acids. J gave up 8 bases and V 6 bases, and 11 bases lay outside the gene matches. The germline V gene has CDR1 DFQATT and CDR2 SNEGSKA (reference sequence). Here the CDR3 DNA reads TGCAGTGCCACAGGGGGGCATTTGCAGGGCTACACCTTC. It yields the protein CSATGGHLQGYTF.

This clonotype was picked up many times. The CDR3, as DNA: TGTGCCAGCACTCGGGGGGGGCCGAACACCGGGGAGCTGTTTTTT. Translated: CASTRGGPNTGELFF. The chain uses TRBV6-2 or TRBV6-3 and TRBJ2-2, with 8 positions matching TRBD2. CDR3 length: 15 amino acids. V trimming: 7 bases; J trimming: 0 bases; junction bases outside the gene matches: 4. Germline V gene lookup returns CDR1 MNHEY and CDR2 SVGEGT.

This clonotype is medium-sized by share. The chain carries TRBV6-5 and TRBJ2-3; TRBD2 matches at 7 bases. Germline V gene data show CDR1 as MNHEY and CDR2 as SVGAGI. This CDR3 comprises 16 residues. V lost 6 bases to trimming and J lost 0 bases; unmatched junction nucleotides: 9. The CDR3 bases are TGTGCCAGCAGCCGACCGGGAGGTACTAGCACAGATACGCAGTATTTT. Translation: CASSRPGGTSTDTQYF.

This clonotype was detected only a few times. This sequence joins TRBV18 and TRBJ1-1, with 7 bases matching TRBD1. The CDR3 length is 15 residues. The V and J ends lost 1 base and 2 bases, in that order; junction bases with no gene match: 4. Germline loops: CDR1 KGHSH, CDR2 LQKENI. The CDR3 bases are TGTGCCAGCTCACCACGAACAGGGGCCAACACTGAAGCTTTCTTT. Translation: CASSPRTGANTEAFF.

This clonotype was observed a few times. V is TRBV20-1 and J is TRBJ2-3; 8 bases match TRBD1. The CDR3 loop spans 14 amino acids. V shed 3 bases, J shed 2 bases, and the junction held 4 bases outside the gene matches. The germline CDR1 and CDR2 sequences are DFQATT and SNEGSKA (reference sequence). CDR3 sequence (DNA): TGCAGTGCTAGGCGGACAGGGACCACAGATACGCAGTATTTT. This gives the protein CSARRTGTTDTQYF.

This clonotype was recorded at least ten times. The V and J genes are TRBV20-1 and TRBJ1-2; 8 bases agree with TRBD1. This CDR3 region has 13 residues. CDR1 and CDR2 (germline): DFQATT, SNEGSKA (reference sequence). Trimming removed 5 bases from V and 4 bases from J; junction bases left unmatched: 6. The CDR3 region has the DNA TGCAGTGCTGAGGGACAGGTCGGCTATGGCTACACCTTC. Translated: CSAEGQVGYGYTF.

This clonotype was seen many times. This chain joins TRBV28 and TRBJ2-3, with 7 bases lining up with TRBD2. Germline-derived CDR1 and CDR2 are MDHEN and SYDVKM. Germline trimming cut 6 bases from V and 5 bases from J; bases unmatched to any gene: 11. This CDR3 has 15 amino acids. The CDR3 region has the DNA TGTGCCAGCAGGCCGGGGGGAACGGCGGTAGATACGCAGTATTTT. Its protein product is CASRPGGTAVDTQYF. The complete variable domain, with remaining parts taken from reference TRBV28 and TRBJ2-3, reads DVKVTQSSRYLVKRTGEKVFLECVQDMDHENMFWYRQDPGLGLRLIYFSYDVKMKEKGDIPEGYSVSREKKERFSLILESASTNQTSMYLCASRPGGTAVDTQYFGPGTRLTVL.

There are a few counts of this clonotype. The V and J genes are TRBV5-1 and TRBJ1-2; perhaps TRBD1 as D (5 bases). The V end lost 0 bases, the J end lost 2 bases, and 5 bases lay between the germline ends. Germline assignment: CDR1 SGHRS and CDR2 YFSETQ. CDR3 size: 13 residues. The DNA for the CDR3 is TGCGCCAGCAGCTTGGGGGACAACTATGGCTACACCTTC. Its translation is CASSLGDNYGYTF.

Only a few counts were recorded for this clonotype. The chain has TRBV24-1 and TRBJ2-2; tentative D call: TRBD2 (6 bases). Between the trimmed V and J ends, which lost 4 bases and 5 bases, there was a span of 13 bases. Germline values: CDR1 KGHDR, CDR2 SFDVKD. This CDR3 comprises 15 residues. CDR3 region: CATSDATRETGELFF. The CDR3, as DNA: TGTGCCACCAGTGACGCGACTAGAGAGACCGGGGAGCTGTTTTTT.